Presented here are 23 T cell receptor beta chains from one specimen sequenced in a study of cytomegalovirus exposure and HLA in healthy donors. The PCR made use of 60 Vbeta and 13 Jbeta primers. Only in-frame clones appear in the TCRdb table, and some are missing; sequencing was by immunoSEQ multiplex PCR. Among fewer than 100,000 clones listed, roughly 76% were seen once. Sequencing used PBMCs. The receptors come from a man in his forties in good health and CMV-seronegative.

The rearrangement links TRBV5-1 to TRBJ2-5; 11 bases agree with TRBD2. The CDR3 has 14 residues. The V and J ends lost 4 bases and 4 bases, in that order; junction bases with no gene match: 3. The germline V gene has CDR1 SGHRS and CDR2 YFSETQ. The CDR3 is CASSLAGGGETQYF. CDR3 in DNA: TGCGCCAGCAGCCTAGCGGGGGGAGGAGAGACCCAGTACTTC.

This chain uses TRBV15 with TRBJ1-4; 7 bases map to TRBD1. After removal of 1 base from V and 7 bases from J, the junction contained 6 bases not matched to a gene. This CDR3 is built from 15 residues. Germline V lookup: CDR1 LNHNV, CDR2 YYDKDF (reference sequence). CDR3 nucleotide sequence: TGTGCCACCAGCAGAGGCGAGGGGGCGCCTGAAAAACTGTTTTTT. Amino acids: CATSRGEGAPEKLFF.

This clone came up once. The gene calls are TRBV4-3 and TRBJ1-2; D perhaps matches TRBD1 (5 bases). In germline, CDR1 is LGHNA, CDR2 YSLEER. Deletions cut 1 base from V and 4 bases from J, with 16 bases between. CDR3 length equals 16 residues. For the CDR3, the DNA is TGCGCCAGCAGCCAAGGCAGGCCAGCCGGGGGCTATGGCTACACCTTC. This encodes CASSQGRPAGGYGYTF.

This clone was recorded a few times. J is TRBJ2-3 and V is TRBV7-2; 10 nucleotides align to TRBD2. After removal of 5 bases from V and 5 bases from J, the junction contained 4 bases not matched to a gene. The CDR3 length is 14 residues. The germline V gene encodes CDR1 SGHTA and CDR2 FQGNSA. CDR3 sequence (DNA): TGTGCCAGCAGCCAGCGGGGGGGCTTAGATACGCAGTATTTT. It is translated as CASSQRGGLDTQYF.

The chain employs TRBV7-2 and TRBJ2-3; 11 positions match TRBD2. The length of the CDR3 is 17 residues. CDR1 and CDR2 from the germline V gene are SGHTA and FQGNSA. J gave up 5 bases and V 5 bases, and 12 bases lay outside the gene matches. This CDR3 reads CASSPPVGTSGEDTQYF. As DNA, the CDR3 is TGTGCCAGCAGCCCCCCGGTGGGGACTAGCGGTGAAGATACGCAGTATTTT.

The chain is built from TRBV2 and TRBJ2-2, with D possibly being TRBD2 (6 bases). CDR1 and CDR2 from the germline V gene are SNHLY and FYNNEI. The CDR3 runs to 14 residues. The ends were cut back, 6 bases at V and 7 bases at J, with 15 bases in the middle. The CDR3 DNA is TGTGCCAGCAGCGAGCCCGGGGGTGGCGGGGAGCTGTTTTTT. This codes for CASSEPGGGGELFF.

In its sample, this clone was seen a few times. The CDR3 loop reads CASSLDLAGGDNEQFF. The CDR3 nucleotides read TGTGCCAGCAGCCTCGACCTAGCGGGGGGCGACAATGAGCAGTTCTTC. This chain uses TRBV5-6 with TRBJ2-1; the match to TRBD2 covers 11 bases. Per germline, CDR1 SGHDT and CDR2 YYEEEE. CDR3 length: 16 residues. V lost 4 bases to trimming and J lost 5 bases; unmatched junction nucleotides: 8.

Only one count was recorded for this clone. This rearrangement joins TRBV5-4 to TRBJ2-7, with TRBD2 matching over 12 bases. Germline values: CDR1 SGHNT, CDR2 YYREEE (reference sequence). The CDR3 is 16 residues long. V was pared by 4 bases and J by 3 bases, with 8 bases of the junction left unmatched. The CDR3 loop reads CASSKQLAGGFYEQYF. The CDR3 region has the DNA TGTGCCAGCAGCAAACAGCTAGCGGGGGGGTTCTACGAGCAGTACTTC.

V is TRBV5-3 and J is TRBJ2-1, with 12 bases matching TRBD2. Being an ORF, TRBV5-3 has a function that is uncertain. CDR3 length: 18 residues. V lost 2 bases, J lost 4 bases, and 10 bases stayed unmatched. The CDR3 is CARSFGRRTSGEYNEQFF. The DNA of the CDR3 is TGTGCCAGAAGCTTTGGCCGGCGGACTAGCGGGGAGTACAATGAGCAGTTCTTC.

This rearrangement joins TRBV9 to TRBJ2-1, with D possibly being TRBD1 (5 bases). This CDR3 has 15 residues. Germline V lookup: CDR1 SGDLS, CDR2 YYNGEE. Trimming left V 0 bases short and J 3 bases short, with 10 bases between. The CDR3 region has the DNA TGTGCCAGCAGCGTAGGAGACAGAGACTACAATGAGCAGTTCTTC. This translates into CASSVGDRDYNEQFF.

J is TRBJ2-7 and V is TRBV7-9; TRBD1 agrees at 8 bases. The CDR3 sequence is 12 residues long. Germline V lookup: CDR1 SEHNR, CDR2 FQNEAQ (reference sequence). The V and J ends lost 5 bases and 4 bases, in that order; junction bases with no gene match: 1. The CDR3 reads CASSGTGYEQYF. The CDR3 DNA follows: TGTGCCAGCAGCGGGACAGGATACGAGCAGTACTTC.

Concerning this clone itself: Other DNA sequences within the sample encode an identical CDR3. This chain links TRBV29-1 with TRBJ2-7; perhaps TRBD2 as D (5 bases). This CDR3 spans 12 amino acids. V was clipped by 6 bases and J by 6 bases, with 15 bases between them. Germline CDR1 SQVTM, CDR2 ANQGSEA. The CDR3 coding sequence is TGCAGCGTCGAAAGGACTTCGGGCGAGCAGTACTTC. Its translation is CSVERTSGEQYF.

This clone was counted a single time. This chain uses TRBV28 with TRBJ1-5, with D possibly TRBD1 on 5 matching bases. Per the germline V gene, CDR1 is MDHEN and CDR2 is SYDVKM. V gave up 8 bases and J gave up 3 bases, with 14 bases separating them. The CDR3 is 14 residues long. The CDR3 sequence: CASLFGGANQPQHF. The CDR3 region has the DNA TGTGCCAGCTTATTCGGCGGGGCCAATCAGCCCCAGCATTTT.

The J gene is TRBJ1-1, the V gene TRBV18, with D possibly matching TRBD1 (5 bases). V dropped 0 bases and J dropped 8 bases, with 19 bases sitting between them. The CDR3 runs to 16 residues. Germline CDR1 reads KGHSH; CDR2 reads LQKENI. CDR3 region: CASSPPRVITVEEAFF. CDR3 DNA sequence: TGTGCCAGCTCACCACCCAGGGTTATCACAGTAGAAGAAGCTTTCTTT.

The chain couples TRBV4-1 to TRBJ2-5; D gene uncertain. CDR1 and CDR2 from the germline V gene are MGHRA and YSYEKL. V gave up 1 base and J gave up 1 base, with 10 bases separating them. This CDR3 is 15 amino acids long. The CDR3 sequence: CASSQASTFQETQYF. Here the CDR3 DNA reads TGCGCCAGCAGCCAAGCGTCCACTTTCCAAGAGACCCAGTACTTC.

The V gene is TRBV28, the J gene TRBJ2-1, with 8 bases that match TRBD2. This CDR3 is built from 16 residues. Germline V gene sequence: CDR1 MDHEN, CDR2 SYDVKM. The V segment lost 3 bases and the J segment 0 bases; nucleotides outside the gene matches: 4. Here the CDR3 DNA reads TGTGCCAGCAGTTTCCCACGGGAGGGCTCCTACAATGAGCAGTTCTTC. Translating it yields CASSFPREGSYNEQFF.

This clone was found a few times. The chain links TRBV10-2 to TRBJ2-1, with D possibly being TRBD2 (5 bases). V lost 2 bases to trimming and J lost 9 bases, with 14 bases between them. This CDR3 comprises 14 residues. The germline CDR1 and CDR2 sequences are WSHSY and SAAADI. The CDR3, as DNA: TGCGCCAGCAGTGAGAGGAGTGGGGAGAGTGAGCAGTTCTTC. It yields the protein CASSERSGESEQFF.

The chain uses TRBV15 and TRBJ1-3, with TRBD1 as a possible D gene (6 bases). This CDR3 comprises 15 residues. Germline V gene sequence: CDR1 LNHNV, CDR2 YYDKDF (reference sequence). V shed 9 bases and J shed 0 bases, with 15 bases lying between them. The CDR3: CATQTGRSSGNTIYF. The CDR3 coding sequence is TGTGCCACGCAGACAGGACGGAGCTCTGGAAACACCATATATTTT.

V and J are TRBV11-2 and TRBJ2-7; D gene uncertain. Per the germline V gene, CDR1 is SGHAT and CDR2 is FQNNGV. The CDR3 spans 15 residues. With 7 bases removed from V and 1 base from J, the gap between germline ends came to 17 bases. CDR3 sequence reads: CASTLVASSSYEQYF. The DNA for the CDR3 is TGTGCCAGCACCCTGGTAGCCTCATCATCCTACGAGCAGTACTTC.

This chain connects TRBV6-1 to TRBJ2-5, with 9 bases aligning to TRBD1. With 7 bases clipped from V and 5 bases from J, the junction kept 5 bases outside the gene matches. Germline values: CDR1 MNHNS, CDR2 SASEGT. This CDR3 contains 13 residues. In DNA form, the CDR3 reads TGTGCCAGCACAAACAGGGGGCATGAGACCCAGTACTTC. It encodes CASTNRGHETQYF.

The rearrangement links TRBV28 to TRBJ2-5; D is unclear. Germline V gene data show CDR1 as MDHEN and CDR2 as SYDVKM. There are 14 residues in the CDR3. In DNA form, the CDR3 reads TGTGCGGAGTGGTCGGCGCGGTACCAAGAGACCCAGTACTTC. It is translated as CAEWSARYQETQYF.

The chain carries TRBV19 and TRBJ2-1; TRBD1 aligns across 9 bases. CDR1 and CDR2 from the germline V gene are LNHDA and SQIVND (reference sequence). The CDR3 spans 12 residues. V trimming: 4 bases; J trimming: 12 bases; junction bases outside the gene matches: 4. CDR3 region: CASSTGTGTQFF. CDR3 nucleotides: TGTGCCAGTAGTACAGGGACAGGGACGCAGTTCTTC.

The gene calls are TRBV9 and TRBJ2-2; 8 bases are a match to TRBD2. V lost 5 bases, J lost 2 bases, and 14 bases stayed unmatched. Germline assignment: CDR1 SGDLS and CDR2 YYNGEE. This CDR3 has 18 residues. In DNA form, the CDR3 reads TGTGCCAGCAGTGGTTCCCCTCGACTAGCGATCAACACCGGGGAGCTGTTTTTT. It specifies CASSGSPRLAINTGELFF.